The text below deals with one T cell receptor (beta chain). Its antigen is undetermined. There are 15 residues in the CDR3. Germline loops: CDR1 SGHRS, CDR2 YFSETQ. V lost 1 base, J lost 2 bases, and 13 bases lay in between. TCRdb ran MiXCR on the reads and lists one entry per CDR3 protein. The table lists approximately 770,000 distinct CDR3 sequences, 25% to 35% of them singletons. The data originate from a study of T cell repertoires in cytomegalovirus infection. This material consisted of cultured CD8+ T cells from PBMCs, taken from culture after CMV antigen stimulation. J is TRBJ2-7 and V is TRBV5-1; D remains ambiguous. This sequence originates from a human donor in good health (CMV status not recorded). Some clones in this sample may be carry-over from other donors' samples. The CDR3 bases are TGCGCCAGCAGCTTGTGGCAGAATGGCCCCTACGAGCAGTACTTC. It translates to CASSLWQNGPYEQYF. The full variable domain, in which reference TRBV5-1 and TRBJ2-7 provide the parts outside the CDR3, is KAGVTQTPRYLIKTRGQQVTLSCSPISGHRSVSWYQQTPGQGLQFLFEYFSETQRNKGNFPGRFSGRQFSNSRSEMNVSTLELGDSALYLCASSLWQNGPYEQYFGPGTRLTVT.